These 8 T cell receptor beta chains share one sample of origin, sequenced in a study of shared clonotypes between healthy human individuals (dated by TCRdb to between 2020 and 2021). Preparation of the library involved the immunoSEQ multiplex PCR assay. TCRdb took over this immuneACCESS table, retaining in-frame rearrangements with V and J assigned. Such tables are incomplete; in checked studies, under half of the missing clones stem from an unresolved V gene, and the remainder is unexplained. The sample records approximately 530,000 clones, 96% of which are singletons. The ten largest account for approximately 0.062% of the sample. The material sequenced was naive CD4+ T cells sorted from blood. The intended sense of this specimen's cell subset or site label: CD45RA+ positively selected. The receptors stem from a woman under 40 in good health.

The CDR3 sequence is CASSQEGTPVSYNEQFF. The CDR3 DNA reads as TGTGCCAGCAGCCAAGAAGGGACCCCTGTGTCCTACAATGAGCAGTTCTTC. The chain links TRBV4-2 to TRBJ2-1, with D perhaps being TRBD1 or TRBD2 (5 bases each). The germline V and J ends were trimmed by 0 bases and 1 base, with 13 bases remaining between them. The germline CDR1 and CDR2 sequences are LGHNA and YNFKEQ. The CDR3 loop spans 17 amino acids.

This clone was seen only once. V is TRBV6-5 and J is TRBJ1-2, with 8 bases that match TRBD1. This CDR3 spans 15 amino acids. The J segment lost 2 bases and the V segment lost 5 bases, leaving 7 bases of the junction unmatched. Germline loops: CDR1 MNHEY, CDR2 SVGAGI. The DNA for the CDR3 is TGTGCCAGCAGTCCGGGGCACAGGGGGAACTATGGCTACACCTTC. Encoded protein: CASSPGHRGNYGYTF.

The rearrangement links TRBV6-5 to TRBJ1-2, with no clear D. CDR1 and CDR2 from the germline V gene are MNHEY and SVGAGI. The CDR3 is made up of 13 amino acids. Trimming shortened V by 6 bases and J by 4 bases, and 12 bases separated the two germline ends. CDR3: CASRDPRRYGYTF. DNA of the CDR3: TGTGCCAGCAGAGACCCGAGACGCTATGGCTACACCTTC.

The V and J genes are TRBV19 and TRBJ1-4; 10 nucleotides align to TRBD1. Losses at the gene ends were 7 bases for V and 8 bases for J; bases not matched to a gene: 16. The length of the CDR3 is 17 residues. Germline V gene data show CDR1 as LNHDA and CDR2 as SQIVND (reference sequence). The CDR3 nucleotides are TGTGCCAGTATGCCGGGACAGGGGCCACGGAATGGGGAAAAACTGTTTTTT. Protein: CASMPGQGPRNGEKLFF.

This chain uses TRBV5-1 with TRBJ2-7; 8 bases are a match to TRBD2. In germline, CDR1 is SGHRS, CDR2 YFSETQ. Losses at the gene ends were 1 base for V and 3 bases for J; bases not matched to a gene: 0. The CDR3 has 13 residues. CDR3 loop: CASSLREGYEQYF. The CDR3 DNA follows: TGCGCCAGCAGCTTGCGGGAGGGCTACGAGCAGTACTTC.

The V gene is TRBV14, the J gene TRBJ1-4; D ambiguous. From germline, CDR1 is SGHDN and CDR2 FVKESK. The CDR3 has 13 residues. Trimming stripped 3 bases from V and 5 bases from J, with 7 bases between. The CDR3 nucleotides are TGTGCCAGCAGCCAGAACCTAAATGAAAAACTGTTTTTT. Protein product: CASSQNLNEKLFF. Using reference TRBV14 and TRBJ1-4 for the parts outside the CDR3, the full variable domain is EAGVTQFPSHSVIEKGQTVTLRCDPISGHDNLYWYRRVMGKEIKFLLHFVKESKQDESGMPNNRFLAERTGGTYSTLKVQPAELEDSGVYFCASSQNLNEKLFFGSGTQLSVL.

The chain carries TRBV5-4 and TRBJ2-3; 7 bases match TRBD2. This CDR3 spans 15 amino acids. CDR1 is SGHNT, CDR2 YYREEE, per germline (reference sequence). V was clipped by 4 bases and J by 3 bases; unmatched bases: 8. Here the CDR3 reads CASSTKRGITDTQYF. The CDR3 bases are TGTGCCAGCAGCACCAAGCGGGGAATTACAGATACGCAGTATTTT.

The J gene is TRBJ2-7, the V gene TRBV6-1; D is tentatively TRBD1 or TRBD2 (6 bases each). Trimming took 5 bases from V and 4 from J, leaving 15 bases between them. The germline CDR1 and CDR2 sequences are MNHNS and SASEGT. The CDR3 totals 14 residues. The CDR3 nucleotides are TGTGCCAGCAGTACCGGGGGCAGCGTGTACGAGCAGTACTTC. The encoded protein is CASSTGGSVYEQYF.